Each of the 26 T cell receptor beta chains below was sequenced from the same sample in a study of CD8 T cells in Susac syndrome. RNA was extracted with the RNeasy kit, and a quantity of roughly 0.5 to 1 ug was reverse transcribed using random hexamers. One entry per CDR3 protein results from TCRdb running MiXCR on the immunoSEQ multiplex PCR reads. In the table there are 150,000 or so distinct CDR3 sequences, roughly nine tenths of which are singletons. The sample was CD4+ T cells from PBMCs. Receptors originate from a human donor in good health.

V and J are TRBV7-9 and TRBJ1-5; D not resolved. The V end was cut by 3 bases, the J end by 6 bases, with 9 bases between. Germline CDR1 and CDR2: SEHNR and FQNEAQ (reference sequence). The CDR3 has 13 amino acids. CDR3 coding DNA: TGTGCCAGCAGCTTGTACACCGGTCAGCCCCAGCATTTT. Amino acids: CASSLYTGQPQHF.

The chain employs TRBV20-1 and TRBJ2-7; no clear D. Between the trimmed V and J ends, which lost 8 bases and 6 bases, there was a span of 11 bases. Germline V gives CDR1 DFQATT, CDR2 SNEGSKA (reference sequence). CDR3 size: 10 residues. The CDR3 region has the DNA TGCAGTCTTTTTCCGGGCGAGCAGTACTTC. It yields the protein CSLFPGEQYF.

The chain uses TRBV2 and TRBJ2-6; 8 positions match TRBD1. J was trimmed by 1 base and V by 1 base; bases with no gene match: 15. There are 21 residues in the CDR3. The germline CDR1 and CDR2 sequences are SNHLY and FYNNEI. This chain's CDR3 is CASSEGGWPGGARSGANVLTF. In DNA, the CDR3 is TGTGCCAGCAGTGAAGGAGGGTGGCCAGGGGGCGCGAGATCTGGGGCCAACGTCCTGACTTTC.

In DNA form, the CDR3 reads TGCAGCGTTGGTTTAGGAGGCAGTAGCCCCGGGGAGCTGTTTTTT. Encoded protein: CSVGLGGSSPGELFF. The chain is built from TRBV29-1 and TRBJ2-2; D is perhaps TRBD2 (5 bases). Germline V gene sequence: CDR1 SQVTM, CDR2 ANQGSEA. Trimming stripped 4 bases from V and 6 bases from J, with 18 bases between. The CDR3 has 15 residues.

This clonotype was found once. The chain combines TRBV9 with TRBJ2-1, with unresolved D. This CDR3 contains 12 residues. Germline lookup yields CDR1 SGDLS and CDR2 YYNGEE. Trimming shortened V by 0 bases and J by 9 bases, and 7 bases separated the two germline ends. CDR3 in DNA: TGTGCCAGCAGCGTAGGGGGTAGTGAGCAGTTCTTC. Amino acid sequence: CASSVGGSEQFF. The whole variable domain, filled in from reference TRBV9 and TRBJ2-1, reads DSGVTQTPKHLITATGQRVTLRCSPRSGDLSVYWYQQSLDQGLQFLIQYYNGEERAKGNILERFSAQQFPDLHSELNLSSLELGDSALYFCASSVGGSEQFFGPGTRLTVL.

The chain carries TRBV18 and TRBJ1-5; no clear D gene. Germline V lookup: CDR1 KGHSH, CDR2 LQKENI. V was cut by 3 bases and J by 2 bases, with 14 bases left in between. The CDR3 has 16 amino acids. CDR3 protein: CASSPQNGPGNQPQHF. In nucleotides, the CDR3 is TGTGCCAGCTCACCCCAGAACGGCCCGGGCAATCAGCCCCAGCATTTT.

This clonotype was recorded only once. The V call is TRBV7-9, the J call TRBJ2-7; TRBD1 matches at 10 bases. CDR1 and CDR2 (germline): SEHNR, FQNEAQ (reference sequence). Trimming at V came to 3 bases and at J to 0 bases, leaving 11 bases not matched to a gene. The CDR3 contains 18 residues. In DNA, the CDR3 is TGTGCCAGCAGCTTCCGGACAGGGGGGCTCCTCAACTCCTACGAGCAGTACTTC. This translates into CASSFRTGGLLNSYEQYF.

The V call is TRBV20-1, the J call TRBJ1-1; the match to TRBD1 covers 10 bases. Germline V CDR1 and CDR2: DFQATT, SNEGSKA (reference sequence). CDR3 length equals 16 residues. With V trimmed by 5 bases and J by 10 bases, 19 bases remained unmatched. CDR3 in DNA: TGCAGTGCTCCCATCCATCGACAGGGGGCCGAAGCGGGAGCTTTCTTT. Protein product: CSAPIHRQGAEAGAFF.

In this sample, this clonotype turned up a few times. V gene TRBV7-2 combines with J gene TRBJ2-1, with 12 positions matching TRBD2. The CDR3 loop spans 17 amino acids. V shed 0 bases and J 8 bases; nucleotides not matched to a gene: 8. The germline CDR1 and CDR2 sequences are SGHTA and FQGNSA. CDR3 sequence reads: CASSLARASGGADEQFF. The CDR3 DNA reads as TGTGCCAGCAGCTTAGCCCGGGCTAGCGGGGGGGCCGATGAGCAGTTCTTC.

This sequence joins TRBV7-9 and TRBJ1-5, with D possibly matching TRBD1 (5 bases). The germline CDR1 and CDR2 sequences are SEHNR and FQNEAQ (reference sequence). The V gene lost 5 bases and the J gene lost 8 bases, with 13 bases spanning the gap. The CDR3 contains 13 residues. CDR3 in DNA: TGTGCCAGCAGCAGGGACCTAGGGAAGCCCCAGCATTTT. Translated: CASSRDLGKPQHF.

V usage is TRBV18 and J usage is TRBJ2-6; 11 bases line up with TRBD1. From germline, CDR1 is KGHSH and CDR2 LQKENI. The CDR3 extends over 20 amino acids. V lost 2 bases, J lost 0 bases, and 9 bases stayed unmatched. CDR3 DNA: TGTGCCAGCTCACCATCTCACCCCGGGACAGGGGGCTCTGGGGCCAACGTCCTGACTTTC. Protein product: CASSPSHPGTGGSGANVLTF.

This chain joins TRBV5-1 and TRBJ1-1; a weak D match, TRBD1 (5 bases). Trimming removed 4 bases from V and 7 bases from J, with 14 bases in between. Germline CDR1 is SGHRS and CDR2 is YFSETQ. The CDR3 runs 13 residues. The DNA for the CDR3 is TGCGCCAGCAGCCAAGGGACCCGAAATGAAGCTTTCTTT. Encoded protein: CASSQGTRNEAFF.

The V and J genes are TRBV7-9 and TRBJ1-2; D may be TRBD1 (6 bases). CDR3 length: 14 residues. Trimming shortened V by 10 bases and J by 1 base, and 16 bases separated the two germline ends. Germline assignment: CDR1 SEHNR and CDR2 FQNEAQ (reference sequence). The CDR3 region is CAIQRGRLNYGYTF. CDR3 DNA: TGTGCCATTCAACGGGGGCGGCTTAACTATGGCTACACCTTC.

The rearrangement uses TRBV25-1 and TRBJ2-6; possibly TRBD1 for D (5 bases). With 5 bases removed from V and 0 bases from J, the gap between germline ends came to 8 bases. CDR3 size: 15 residues. Germline V gives CDR1 MGHDK, CDR2 SYGVNS. DNA for the CDR3: TGTGCCAGCAGTACGCAGGGCTCTGGGGCCAACGTCCTGACTTTC. Its translation: CASSTQGSGANVLTF.

The chain links TRBV7-9 to TRBJ2-5; the D is unclear. The germline V gene has CDR1 SEHNR and CDR2 FQNEAQ (reference sequence). The germline V and J ends were trimmed by 2 bases and 1 base, with 11 bases remaining between them. The CDR3 has 15 residues. CDR3 in DNA: TGTGCCAGCAGCTTACAGGCGGCTAGCCAAGAGACCCAGTACTTC. Amino acid sequence: CASSLQAASQETQYF.

The CDR3 reads CASRRTGKGTGELFF. As DNA, the CDR3 is TGTGCCAGCAGACGGACAGGGAAAGGCACCGGGGAGCTGTTTTTT. The V call is TRBV6-2 or TRBV6-3, the J call TRBJ2-2; 8 bases align to TRBD1. Unmatched junction bases numbered 7, after V lost 6 bases and J lost 4 bases. Per the germline V gene, CDR1 is MNHEY and CDR2 is SVGEGT. The CDR3 extends over 15 amino acids.

This chain connects TRBV5-1 to TRBJ2-2, with D hard to call. Germline loops: CDR1 SGHRS, CDR2 YFSETQ. The CDR3 consists of 13 residues. V dropped 4 bases and J dropped 10 bases, with 14 bases sitting between them. CDR3 in amino acids: CASSPWKDSELFF. The CDR3 DNA is TGCGCCAGCAGCCCTTGGAAGGATTCGGAGCTGTTTTTT.

The genes are TRBV7-2 and TRBJ1-2; no reliable D call. Per the germline V gene, CDR1 is SGHTA and CDR2 is FQGNSA. The CDR3 length is 12 residues. Trimming took 7 bases from V and 5 from J, leaving 11 bases between them. DNA for the CDR3: TGTGCCAGCAACCCTTGGGGTTATGGCTACACCTTC. Its translation is CASNPWGYGYTF.

This clonotype was detected only once. The CDR3 loop reads CASSTQTGGGSNVLTF. The CDR3 DNA reads TGTGCCAGCAGCACCCAGACAGGGGGGGGTTCCAACGTCCTGACTTTC. The V and J genes are TRBV7-2 and TRBJ2-6, with 9 nucleotides matching TRBD1. Germline loops: CDR1 SGHTA, CDR2 FQGNSA. CDR3 length: 16 residues. The V gene end was trimmed by 5 bases and the J gene end by 8 bases; junction bases not matched to a gene: 10.

The chain carries TRBV19 and TRBJ1-4; D ambiguous. Germline values: CDR1 LNHDA, CDR2 SQIVND (reference sequence). The CDR3 contains 13 residues. Trimming stripped 5 bases from V and 8 bases from J, with 12 bases between. The DNA of the CDR3 is TGTGCCAGTAGTCAAGGAAGAGGCGAAAAACTGTTTTTT. Its translation is CASSQGRGEKLFF.

The chain carries TRBV24-1 and TRBJ2-2, with a possible D match to TRBD1 (6 bases). This CDR3 region has 15 residues. Between the trimmed V and J ends, which lost 4 bases and 1 base, there was a span of 9 bases. Germline-derived CDR1 and CDR2 are KGHDR and SFDVKD. Written as DNA, the CDR3 is TGTGCCACCAGTGACCCGGGACAGAACACCGGGGAGCTGTTTTTT. Translated: CATSDPGQNTGELFF.

The CDR3 protein is CASSFQEDTGELFF. The CDR3 DNA reads TGTGCCAGCAGTTTCCAGGAGGACACCGGGGAGCTGTTTTTT. The chain combines TRBV12-3 or TRBV12-4 with TRBJ2-2; a possible D gene is TRBD2 (5 bases). Trimming cost V 3 bases and J 3 bases, with 8 bases left between them. CDR3 size: 14 residues.

A few counts support this clonotype. CDR3 amino acids: CASSPNGGAETQYF. In nucleotides, the CDR3 is TGTGCCAGCAGCCCTAACGGGGGCGCCGAGACCCAGTACTTC. This sequence joins TRBV7-2 and TRBJ2-5; D assignment may be TRBD1 or TRBD2 (6 bases each). The germline CDR1 and CDR2 sequences are SGHTA and FQGNSA. CDR3 length: 14 residues. Trimming removed 5 bases from V and 5 bases from J, with 15 bases in between.

This chain connects TRBV10-1 to TRBJ2-6, with D unclear. The CDR3 contains 14 residues. V lost 4 bases and J lost 2, with 6 bases in between. Germline lookup yields CDR1 WNHNN and CDR2 SYGVQD (reference sequence). Here the CDR3 reads CASSGSTGANVLTF. DNA of the CDR3: TGCGCCAGCAGTGGGTCCACTGGGGCCAACGTCCTGACTTTC.

The chain couples TRBV28 to TRBJ1-5; TRBD1 matches at 9 bases. J gave up 7 bases and V 1 base, and 5 bases lay outside the gene matches. The CDR3 is 15 residues long. Germline V lookup: CDR1 MDHEN, CDR2 SYDVKM. The CDR3 region is CASSLLTGGQQPQHF. CDR3 sequence (DNA): TGTGCCAGCAGTTTATTGACAGGGGGACAGCAGCCCCAGCATTTT.

The chain uses TRBV29-1 and TRBJ2-3; 7 nucleotides match TRBD1. From germline, CDR1 is SQVTM and CDR2 ANQGSEA. Trimming removed 6 bases from V and 1 base from J; junction bases left unmatched: 4. The CDR3 loop spans 13 amino acids. DNA of the CDR3: TGCAGCGTCGAAACAGGGGGCACAGATACGCAGTATTTT. It codes for CSVETGGTDTQYF.